This T cell receptor beta chain was identified in a study of T cell responses to AZD1222 COVID-19 vaccine. General study results and limits: Just a handful of people given AZD1222 tested seropositive at baseline. Donors were largely white British and mainly female; clonal diversity was possibly underestimated. Per reports, nearly half of all spike-specific TCRs target regions that are unmutated in variants. None of the repertoires were sampled until the peak T cell response had passed.

In the case of this clone: What it recognizes is unknown.

Sequencing used immunoSEQ multiplex PCR; TCRdb keeps in-frame clones, though not all of them. The sample has approximately 150,000 clones; around 90% are singletons. The source material was peripheral blood, sampled 28 days after the second AZD1222 dose. The source of this sequence is an adult who received the AZD1222 COVID-19 vaccine.

The CDR3 region is CASSLVSSGGYNEQFF. The DNA for the CDR3 is TGTGCCAGCAGCTTAGTTTCTAGCGGGGGGTACAATGAGCAGTTCTTC. This sequence joins TRBV7-2 and TRBJ2-1, with 11 bases fitting TRBD2. CDR1 is SGHTA and CDR2 is FQGNSA in the germline V gene. The CDR3 totals 16 residues. J gave up 4 bases and V 1 base, and 3 bases lay outside the gene matches.